These T cell receptor beta chains were read from a single sample in a study of blood T cell repertoires in COVID-19. The repertoire was sequenced with immunoSEQ multiplex PCR; TCRdb's copy has only in-frame clones and lacks some. The sample consists of some 140,000 clones, 79% of them appearing once. The sequencing sample was made of peripheral blood. The receptors derive from a man in his fifties or sixties with acute or convalescent COVID-19. Each CDR3 is given with its conserved first and last residue. The order of the fields is V gene, J gene, D gene, clone size, CDR3 protein, CDR3 DNA. A D gene is named only where the DNA matches it firmly. Expanded clones are given a class, and other clones once, few, many or no size at all.

TRBV11-2	TRBJ2-7	.	.	CASSLIYGGLSYEQYF	TGTGCCAGCAGCTTAATATATGGGGGGTTGTCCTACGAGCAGTACTTC
TRBV2	TRBJ2-6	TRBD1	.	CASNKRTGSTNVLTF	TGTGCCAGCAATAAAAGGACAGGGTCGACCAACGTCCTGACTTTC
TRBV28	TRBJ1-1	.	.	CASSSPINTEAFF	TGTGCCAGCAGTTCCCCTATTAACACTGAAGCTTTCTTT
TRBV18	TRBJ1-5	TRBD1	.	CASSPGTGNQPQHF	TGTGCCAGCTCACCCGGGACAGGGAATCAGCCCCAGCATTTT
TRBV28	TRBJ2-7	.	.	CASSSEGPGPTTYEQYF	TGTGCCAGCAGTTCAGAGGGCCCGGGCCCCACGACCTACGAGCAGTACTTC
TRBV11-3	TRBJ1-1	.	.	CASSLHPGAGAFF	TGTGCCAGCAGCTTACATCCCGGAGCGGGAGCTTTCTTT
TRBV9	TRBJ1-3	TRBD1	few	CASSVGTGFSGNTIYF	TGTGCCAGCAGCGTAGGGACAGGGTTCTCTGGAAACACCATATATTTT
TRBV4-3	TRBJ2-5	TRBD2	.	CASSQEAPGLAGVSRGETQYF	TGCGCCAGCAGCCAAGAAGCGCCGGGGCTAGCGGGAGTCTCTAGGGGGGAGACCCAGTACTTC
TRBV5-1	TRBJ2-7	.	.	CASRDTGTTYEQYF	TGCGCCAGTAGGGATACAGGGACAACCTACGAGCAGTACTTC
TRBV28	TRBJ2-2	.	.	CASSFTGDRTGELFF	TGTGCCAGCAGTTTTACGGGAGATAGGACCGGGGAGCTGTTTTTT
TRBV28	TRBJ1-2	.	.	CASSFGRTNYGYTF	TGTGCCAGCAGTTTTGGCAGGACTAACTATGGCTACACCTTC
TRBV18	TRBJ1-3	.	.	CASSPANRGSGNTIYF	TGTGCCAGCTCACCAGCAAATAGGGGATCTGGAAACACCATATATTTT
TRBV7-6	TRBJ2-7	TRBD1	.	CASSPGQGGDYEQYF	TGTGCCAGCAGCCCGGGACAGGGAGGGGACTACGAGCAGTACTTC
TRBV21-1	TRBJ1-5	.	.	CASIDYPVRKRNQPQHF	TGTGCCAGCATCGACTATCCCGTGAGGAAGCGCAATCAGCCCCAGCATTTT
TRBV2	TRBJ2-3	TRBD1	once	CASRDQGAGTDTQYF	TGTGCCAGCAGAGATCAGGGGGCTGGCACAGATACGCAGTATTTT
TRBV29-1	TRBJ2-7	TRBD1	.	CSVRQGSYEQYF	TGCAGCGTGAGACAGGGCTCCTACGAGCAGTACTTC
TRBV7-9	TRBJ2-7	TRBD2	.	CASSSGLAGVSYEQYF	TGTGCCAGCAGCTCGGGACTAGCGGGCGTCTCCTACGAGCAGTACTTC
TRBV4-2	TRBJ2-1	.	.	CASSQDRGTYNEQFF	TGTGCCAGCAGCCAAGATCGAGGAACCTACAATGAGCAGTTCTTC
TRBV27	TRBJ1-5	TRBD1	.	CASSRGSNQPQHF	TGTGCCAGCAGCAGGGGGAGCAATCAGCCCCAGCATTTT
TRBV28	TRBJ2-7	TRBD1	once	CASSPTGTGLYEQYF	TGTGCCAGCAGTCCAACCGGGACAGGGCTCTACGAGCAGTACTTC
TRBV11-1	TRBJ1-3	.	.	CASSPAEVRAGNTIYF	TGTGCCAGCAGCCCGGCGGAGGTACGCGCTGGAAACACCATATATTTT
TRBV21-1	TRBJ2-2	.	.	CAIGTIGFQAGELFF	TGTGCCATAGGGACAATAGGATTTCAGGCCGGGGAGCTGTTTTTT
TRBV7-2	TRBJ2-7	TRBD1	.	CASSLAGQGSYEQYF	TGTGCCAGCAGCTTAGCGGGACAGGGCTCCTACGAGCAGTACTTC
TRBV10-3	TRBJ1-5	.	.	CAISSEHSNQPQHF	TGTGCCATCAGTTCTGAACATAGCAATCAGCCCCAGCATTTT
TRBV29-1	TRBJ1-3	.	.	CSVEVSVSNTIYF	TGCAGCGTTGAAGTTTCGGTGTCCAACACCATATATTTT
TRBV6-5	TRBJ2-5	TRBD2	few	CASSSGRAGETQYF	TGTGCCAGCAGTAGCGGGAGGGCCGGCGAGACCCAGTACTTC
TRBV18	TRBJ1-1	TRBD1	.	CASSPGQGRGKAFF	TGTGCCAGCTCACCGGGACAGGGGAGGGGTAAGGCTTTCTTT
TRBV30	TRBJ1-6	TRBD1	.	CAWSVTGTANNSPLHF	TGTGCCTGGAGTGTAACCGGGACAGCCAATAATTCACCCCTCCACTTT
TRBV11-2	TRBJ2-7	TRBD2	.	CASSLGGTSPHEQYF	TGTGCCAGCAGCTTAGGGGGGACTAGCCCCCACGAGCAGTACTTC
TRBV2	TRBJ2-5	TRBD2	few	CASSEAAAGGPQTQYF	TGTGCCAGCAGTGAAGCGGCGGCGGGAGGGCCCCAGACCCAGTACTTC
TRBV15	TRBJ2-6	.	.	CATSRQARGSGANVLTF	TGTGCCACCAGCAGACAGGCACGAGGGTCTGGGGCCAACGTCCTGACTTTC
TRBV2	TRBJ2-2	TRBD1	.	CASSLGQVNTGELFF	TGTGCCAGCAGCCTCGGACAGGTCAACACCGGGGAGCTGTTTTTT
TRBV19	TRBJ1-2	.	.	CASSIFGQGLTF	TGTGCCAGTAGTATTTTTGGGCAGGGCCTCACCTTC
TRBV5-1	TRBJ2-3	.	.	CASRGGAPQDTQYF	TGCGCCAGCAGGGGCGGGGCCCCCCAGGATACGCAGTATTTT
TRBV28	TRBJ2-7	.	.	CASTPGGGLSYEQYF	TGTGCCAGCACCCCCGGAGGAGGATTAAGTTACGAGCAGTACTTC
TRBV14	TRBJ2-1	TRBD1	few	CASSQEAADRVIYNEQFF	TGTGCCAGCAGCCAAGAGGCTGCGGACAGGGTCATTTACAATGAGCAGTTCTTC
TRBV10-3	TRBJ1-1	.	.	CAISDQGSIAEAFF	TGTGCCATCAGTGATCAGGGTTCCATAGCTGAAGCTTTCTTT
TRBV7-6	TRBJ1-2	.	.	CASSLGGGPNYGYTF	TGTGCCAGCAGCTTAGGGGGGGGTCCCAACTATGGCTACACCTTC
TRBV7-2	TRBJ2-7	TRBD1	.	CASSLGGGQGARNEQYF	TGTGCCAGCAGCTTAGGGGGTGGACAGGGGGCAAGGAACGAGCAGTACTTC
TRBV2	TRBJ1-4	TRBD1	medium-sized	CASSDGNRGAEKLFF	TGTGCCAGCAGTGATGGCAACAGGGGGGCCGAAAAACTGTTTTTT
TRBV11-1	TRBJ2-3	TRBD2	.	CASSLSGLATDTQYF	TGTGCCAGCAGCTTAAGTGGACTAGCAACAGATACGCAGTATTTT
TRBV4-3	TRBJ1-2	.	.	CASSLNPGDVYGYTF	TGCGCCAGCAGCCTTAACCCAGGGGACGTCTATGGCTACACCTTC
TRBV4-2	TRBJ1-2	.	.	CASSQDLGGVNYGYTF	TGTGCCAGCAGCCAAGATCTCGGAGGGGTTAACTATGGCTACACCTTC
TRBV15	TRBJ2-3	TRBD2	.	CATSTNQLAGTDTQYF	TGTGCCACCAGCACAAACCAACTAGCGGGAACAGATACGCAGTATTTT
TRBV6-6	TRBJ1-5	.	.	CASSYGASQPQHF	TGTGCCAGCAGTTATGGGGCGAGCCAGCCCCAGCATTTT
TRBV3-1/TRBV3-2	TRBJ1-4	TRBD1	.	CASSQSGQGVTNEKLFF	TGTGCCAGCAGCCAGTCGGGACAGGGCGTTACAAATGAAAAACTGTTTTTT
TRBV5-4	TRBJ1-1	.	.	CASSLNLGALTEAFF	TGTGCCAGCAGCTTGAACCTGGGGGCTTTAACTGAAGCTTTCTTT
TRBV6-5	TRBJ1-3	.	few	CASKRALSGNTIYF	TGTGCCAGCAAGAGGGCACTATCCGGAAACACCATATATTTT
TRBV2	TRBJ1-5	TRBD1	.	CASSSRGLSNQPQHF	TGTGCCAGCAGTTCCAGGGGGCTGAGCAATCAGCCCCAGCATTTT
TRBV27	TRBJ2-7	.	.	CASSLSGRAGEQYF	TGTGCCAGCAGTTTATCAGGCAGGGCGGGGGAGCAGTACTTC
TRBV7-9	TRBJ1-2	TRBD1	.	CASSGPTGASGYGYTF	TGTGCCAGCAGCGGACCGACAGGGGCTAGTGGGTATGGCTACACCTTC
TRBV28	TRBJ1-2	TRBD1	.	CASTLSSGGPLYGYTF	TGTGCCAGCACCCTTTCCTCAGGGGGCCCCCTCTATGGCTACACCTTC
TRBV20-1	TRBJ2-7	.	.	CSASLSGFSYEQYF	TGCAGTGCTAGTCTTAGCGGATTCTCCTACGAGCAGTACTTC